The subject of this entry is one T cell receptor (beta chain). The protocol was immunoSEQ multiplex PCR, while the TCRdb copy is restricted to in-frame clones and leaves out a portion. The data show roughly 240,000 clones, about four fifths seen once. The source of the sample is a study of blood T cell repertoires in COVID-19. Whole-study context: PBMCs, B-cell-depleted T cells, or T cells provided the cDNA or gDNA that made up the material.

Those who participated ranged in age from roughly 18 to 89 years and resided in about 24 US areas. Clinical histories supplied by participants themselves formed the basis of cohort assignment. The CDR3 covers 15 residues. Germline CDR1 MNHEY, CDR2 SVGEGT. With 2 bases removed from V and 6 bases from J, the gap between germline ends came to 16 bases. The TCR originated in a woman in her thirties or forties who had been exposed to COVID-19. The chain joins TRBV6-2 or TRBV6-3 to TRBJ1-2, with a tentative D call TRBD1 (6 bases). Material for sequencing was PBMCs or T cells enriched from blood (not recorded which). CDR3 sequence (DNA): TGTGCCAGCAGTTACCCGCACAGGGCAGGAGATGGCTACACCTTC. It codes for CASSYPHRAGDGYTF.